Here is one TCR beta chain with its context. The data were taken from a study of long-term antiretroviral therapy in people with HIV. Version v3.0 of the immunoSEQ assay ran at survey level. TCRdb's copy holds only in-frame clones and misses some; the assay was immunoSEQ multiplex PCR. The sample contains approximately 32,000 clones, roughly four fifths of which appear only once. The TCR originated in a man younger than 35 with HIV. Source: unsorted PBMCs, taken 0.4 years before starting antiretroviral therapy.

CDR3 protein: CASSQRPRVTGVNYGYTF. In nucleotides, the CDR3 is TGCGCCAGCAGCCAAAGGCCGCGTGTTACAGGGGTAAACTATGGCTACACCTTC. This chain joins TRBV4-1 and TRBJ1-2; 7 bases map to TRBD1. The V segment lost 2 bases and the J segment 2 bases; nucleotides outside the gene matches: 14. The CDR3 contains 18 residues. CDR1 MGHRA and CDR2 YSYEKL come from the germline V gene.